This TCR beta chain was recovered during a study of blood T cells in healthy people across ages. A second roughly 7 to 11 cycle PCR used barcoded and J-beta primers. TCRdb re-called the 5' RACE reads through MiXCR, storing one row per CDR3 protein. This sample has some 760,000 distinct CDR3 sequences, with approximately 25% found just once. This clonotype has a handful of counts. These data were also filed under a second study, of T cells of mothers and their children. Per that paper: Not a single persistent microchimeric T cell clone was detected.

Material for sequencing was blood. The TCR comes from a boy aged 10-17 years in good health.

The CDR3 sequence: CASGVGTGAMEGYTF. The CDR3 nucleotides are TGTGCCAGCGGTGTGGGGACAGGGGCAATGGAGGGCTACACCTTC. The chain employs TRBV7-8 and TRBJ1-2, with 10 bases fitting TRBD1. The CDR3 sequence is 15 residues long. Unmatched junction bases numbered 14, after V lost 8 bases and J lost 8 bases. Germline V gene lookup returns CDR1 SGHVS and CDR2 FQNEAQ.